Each of the 24 T cell receptor beta chains below was sequenced from the same sample in a study of a mutant IDH1 vaccine in newly diagnosed glioma. Time point given: week 5, during vaccination. Doses comprised 300 ug of mutant IDH1 20-mer peptide each, plus topical imiquimod. Sequenced by immunoSEQ multiplex PCR; TCRdb stores in-frame clones only, minus some. The sample holds some 48,000 clones; around 78% are singletons and the top ten take 1.8%. Their cognate antigens are unknown. Here the sequenced sample was PBMCs, taken from a glioma patient whose treatment included an IDH1 peptide vaccine. These receptor sequences come from a middle-aged woman with glioma.

The chain has TRBV7-2 and TRBJ1-3; D remains unclear. V was trimmed by 5 bases and J by 0 bases, leaving 2 bases between them. Germline loops: CDR1 SGHTA, CDR2 FQGNSA. The CDR3 length is 12 residues. CDR3 sequence (DNA): TGTGCCAGCAGCCTCTCTGGAAACACCATATATTTT. Protein product: CASSLSGNTIYF.

A single count supports this clone. This chain uses TRBV5-4 with TRBJ2-1; 14 bases are a match to TRBD2. The CDR3 totals 16 residues. V gave up 4 bases and J gave up 4 bases; unmatched junction bases: 4. CDR1 and CDR2 from the germline V gene are SGHNT and YYREEE (reference sequence). The CDR3 DNA reads as TGTGCCAGCAGCCCCGGGACTAGCGGGGGATACAATGAGCAGTTCTTC. It translates to CASSPGTSGGYNEQFF.

The rearrangement uses TRBV10-1 and TRBJ2-5; D is perhaps TRBD1 (6 bases). Trimming left V 0 bases short and J 0 bases short, with 8 bases between. The germline gives CDR1 WNHNN, CDR2 SYGVQD (reference sequence). CDR3 size: 15 residues. The CDR3 nucleotides read TGCGCCAGCAGTGAGTCGAAGGGGGACCAAGAGACCCAGTACTTC. As protein: CASSESKGDQETQYF.

The gene calls are TRBV7-6 and TRBJ2-7, with 10 bases that match TRBD1. The J segment lost 2 bases and the V segment lost 5 bases, leaving 3 bases of the junction unmatched. CDR1 is SGHVS, CDR2 FNYEAQ, per germline. CDR3 length: 14 residues. The CDR3 nucleotides read TGTGCCAGCAGCCCCGGGACAGGGGCCTACGAGCAGTACTTC. Translation: CASSPGTGAYEQYF.

This clone has a single count. CDR3 residues: CAISPWNGGQRGELFF. The CDR3 DNA reads as TGTGCCATCAGTCCCTGGAATGGGGGCCAAAGAGGGGAGCTGTTTTTT. This chain uses TRBV10-3 with TRBJ2-2, with D possibly TRBD1 on 6 matching bases. The CDR3 is 16 amino acids. V was pared by 5 bases and J by 8 bases, with 21 bases between. The germline gives CDR1 ENHRY, CDR2 SYGVKD.

This chain uses TRBV18 with TRBJ2-2; 7 positions agree with TRBD2. J was trimmed by 2 bases and V by 3 bases; bases with no gene match: 6. CDR1 KGHSH and CDR2 LQKENI come from the germline V gene. The CDR3 is made up of 16 amino acids. The CDR3 region is CASSPLGGGNTGELFF. CDR3 sequence (DNA): TGTGCCAGCTCACCCCTCGGCGGGGGTAACACCGGGGAGCTGTTTTTT.

This clone appeared a single time. The V and J genes are TRBV11-3 and TRBJ2-5; D is perhaps TRBD1 or TRBD2 (5 bases each). The V gene lost 5 bases and the J gene lost 4 bases, with 11 bases spanning the gap. Germline lookup yields CDR1 SGHNT and CDR2 YENEEA. The CDR3 runs to 13 residues. DNA for the CDR3: TGTGCCAGCAGCCCCGGGACCCCAGAGACCCAGTACTTC. This translates into CASSPGTPETQYF.

This clone was detected once. The chain couples TRBV21-1 to TRBJ2-7; TRBD2 is the table's D call, not checked against the DNA. TRBV21-1 is a listed pseudogene. The CDR3 is made up of 14 amino acids. CDR3 coding DNA: TGTGCCAGCCCTCCCGGGGGGCCCCCTTACGAGCAGTACTTC. This translates into CASPPGGPPYEQYF.

This clone was found a few times. The CDR3 DNA is TGTGCCAGCAGCTTATCGGCGAAGTCTGAAGCTTTCTTT. Its translation: CASSLSAKSEAFF. The chain carries TRBV7-9 and TRBJ1-1, with unresolved D. Germline loops: CDR1 SEHNR, CDR2 FQNEAQ (reference sequence). The CDR3 is made up of 13 amino acids. The V gene lost 2 bases and the J gene lost 6 bases, with 10 bases spanning the gap.

The chain has TRBV5-1 and TRBJ1-1, with D perhaps matching TRBD1 (5 bases). Germline lookup yields CDR1 SGHRS and CDR2 YFSETQ. The CDR3 runs 15 residues. V lost 2 bases to trimming and J lost 0 bases, with 11 bases between them. The CDR3 protein is CASSFGQIMNTEAFF. In DNA form, the CDR3 reads TGCGCCAGCAGCTTCGGACAAATCATGAACACTGAAGCTTTCTTT.

The genes are TRBV12-2 and TRBJ1-5; the D call TRBD1 from the table was never checked on the DNA. TRBV12-2 corresponds to a pseudogene. The CDR3 is 19 residues long. The DNA for the CDR3 is TGTGCAAGTCGCTTAGCGCTTGGGGACAAATACCCTAGCAATCAGCCCCAGCATTTT. Its protein product is CASRLALGDKYPSNQPQHF.

V and J are TRBV7-2 and TRBJ1-1, with 8 nucleotides matching TRBD1. J lost 1 base, V lost 3 bases, and 1 base had no gene match. The CDR3 totals 14 residues. The germline V gene encodes CDR1 SGHTA and CDR2 FQGNSA. The CDR3 reads CASSFQGANTEAFF. The DNA for the CDR3 is TGTGCCAGCAGCTTCCAGGGGGCGAACACTGAAGCTTTCTTT.

The count of this clone is one. The chain has TRBV9 and TRBJ1-2; the D gene is possibly TRBD1 (5 bases). CDR3 size: 11 residues. CDR1 and CDR2 from the germline V gene are SGDLS and YYNGEE. V lost 5 bases and J lost 6, with 8 bases in between. The CDR3 protein is CASRRGDGYTF. The CDR3, as DNA: TGTGCCAGCAGACGGGGGGATGGCTACACCTTC.

This clone showed up just once. V is TRBV9 and J is TRBJ1-4, with TRBD1 as a possible D gene (6 bases). This CDR3 contains 15 residues. The germline V and J ends were trimmed by 0 bases and 6 bases, with 12 bases remaining between them. Per the germline V gene, CDR1 is SGDLS and CDR2 is YYNGEE. CDR3 protein: CASSVGAGADEKLFF. For the CDR3, the DNA is TGTGCCAGCAGCGTAGGGGCGGGGGCTGATGAAAAACTGTTTTTT.

The chain joins TRBV27 to TRBJ1-6; 10 nucleotides match TRBD1. V dropped 5 bases and J dropped 9; count of bases not matched to a gene: 10. The V gene's germline CDR1 is MNHEY and CDR2 SMNVEV (reference sequence). This CDR3 region has 16 residues. This CDR3 is CASSPRTGGGSSPLHF. The CDR3 coding sequence is TGTGCCAGCAGTCCTCGGACAGGGGGAGGTAGTTCACCCCTCCACTTT.

The chain employs TRBV7-9 and TRBJ1-6; D remains ambiguous. Germline V gene data show CDR1 as SEHNR and CDR2 as FQNEAQ (reference sequence). Deletions cut 2 bases from V and 5 bases from J, with 7 bases between. The CDR3 is 14 amino acids. The CDR3 DNA follows: TGTGCCAGCAGCTTAATGGCAGATAATTCACCCCTCCACTTT. This encodes CASSLMADNSPLHF.

The rearrangement links TRBV6-5 to TRBJ1-2, with TRBD1 as a possible D gene (5 bases). The CDR3 runs to 15 residues. Germline CDR1 reads MNHEY; CDR2 reads SVGAGI. The V end was cut by 0 bases, the J end by 3 bases, with 11 bases between. In DNA, the CDR3 is TGTGCCAGCAGTTACTCGGACGACAGCTACTATGGCTACACCTTC. Its translation is CASSYSDDSYYGYTF.

The chain uses TRBV4-1 and TRBJ1-1; 9 nucleotides line up with TRBD1. Germline values: CDR1 MGHRA, CDR2 YSYEKL. V shed 0 bases and J 1 base; nucleotides not matched to a gene: 12. This CDR3 is 19 amino acids long. Written as DNA, the CDR3 is TGCGCCAGCAGCCAAGAATGGCCGACAGGGGGGGACGGGAACACTGAAGCTTTCTTT. The encoded protein is CASSQEWPTGGDGNTEAFF.

Only a few counts were recorded for this clone. J is TRBJ1-1 and V is TRBV21-1; whether TRBD1, the table's D call, matches the DNA was not checked. TRBV21-1 is reported as a pseudogene. The CDR3 sequence is 19 residues long. CDR3 sequence: CASSKDDRGRMRRNTEAFF. CDR3 coding DNA: TGTGCCAGCAGCAAAGACGACAGGGGGCGAATGCGAAGGAACACTGAAGCTTTCTTT.

This clone was seen just once. J is TRBJ2-2 and V is TRBV14, with 7 bases aligning to TRBD1. J gave up 7 bases and V 4 bases, and 9 bases lay outside the gene matches. Germline CDR1 SGHDN, CDR2 FVKESK. The CDR3 covers 15 residues. This CDR3 reads CASSPLRGLGGELFF. CDR3 DNA: TGTGCCAGCAGCCCCTTGAGGGGGCTGGGCGGGGAGCTGTTTTTT.

The chain carries TRBV14 and TRBJ2-5; TRBD1 agrees at 10 bases. The CDR3 consists of 18 residues. V dropped 0 bases and J dropped 4; count of bases not matched to a gene: 11. Germline values: CDR1 SGHDN, CDR2 FVKESK. CDR3 sequence: CASSQDWGTGVLRETQYF. The CDR3 DNA follows: TGTGCCAGCAGCCAAGATTGGGGGACAGGGGTTCTCAGAGAGACCCAGTACTTC.

The genes are TRBV10-1 and TRBJ1-1; 10 nucleotides line up with TRBD1. V lost 0 bases and J lost 5; bases outside the gene matches: 9. CDR3 length equals 17 residues. Germline V gene lookup returns CDR1 WNHNN and CDR2 SYGVQD (reference sequence). CDR3 protein: CASSESTPGQGRTEAFF. In nucleotides, the CDR3 is TGCGCCAGCAGTGAGTCAACTCCGGGACAGGGGAGGACTGAAGCTTTCTTT.

The J gene is TRBJ2-3, the V gene TRBV19, with a weak D call TRBD1 (5 bases). Trimming took 7 bases from V and 2 from J, leaving 10 bases between them. The CDR3 sequence is 13 residues long. Germline V CDR1 and CDR2: LNHDA, SQIVND (reference sequence). The CDR3 region has the DNA TGTGCCAGTAACCAGGGTATCACAGATACGCAGTATTTT. Encoded protein: CASNQGITDTQYF.

CDR3 region: CAISTTSGGPFSYEQYF. Written as DNA, the CDR3 is TGTGCCATCAGTACGACTAGCGGGGGGCCCTTCTCCTACGAGCAGTACTTC. The V gene is TRBV10-3, the J gene TRBJ2-7; 13 nucleotides match TRBD2. Losses at the gene ends were 5 bases for V and 0 bases for J; bases not matched to a gene: 7. The CDR3 sequence is 17 residues long. Germline CDR1 reads ENHRY; CDR2 reads SYGVKD.